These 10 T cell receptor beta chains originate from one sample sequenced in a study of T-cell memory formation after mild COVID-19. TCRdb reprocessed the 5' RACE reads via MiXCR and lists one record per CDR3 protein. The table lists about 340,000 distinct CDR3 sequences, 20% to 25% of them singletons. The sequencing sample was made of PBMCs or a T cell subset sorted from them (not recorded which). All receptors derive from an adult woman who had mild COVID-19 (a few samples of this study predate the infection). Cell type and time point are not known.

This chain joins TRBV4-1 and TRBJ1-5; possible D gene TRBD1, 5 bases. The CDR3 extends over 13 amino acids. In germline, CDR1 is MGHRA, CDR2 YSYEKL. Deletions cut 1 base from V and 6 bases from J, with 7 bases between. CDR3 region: CASSQVGGQPQHF. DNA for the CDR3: TGCGCCAGCAGCCAAGTGGGGGGTCAGCCCCAGCATTTT.

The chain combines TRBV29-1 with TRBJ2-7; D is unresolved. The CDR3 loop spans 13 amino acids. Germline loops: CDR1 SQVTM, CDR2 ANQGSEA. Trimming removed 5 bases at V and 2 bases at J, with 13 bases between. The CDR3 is CSVSDGLAYEQYF. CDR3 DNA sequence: TGCAGCGTTTCTGATGGGTTAGCCTACGAGCAGTACTTC.

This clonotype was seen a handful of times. CDR3 sequence reads: CASSPALMGEQYF. CDR3 bases: TGTGCCAGCAGTCCGGCCTTGATGGGGGAGCAGTACTTC. The chain is built from TRBV2 and TRBJ2-7; D unclear. This CDR3 has 13 amino acids. V gave up 5 bases and J gave up 7 bases, with 15 bases separating them. Germline CDR1 SNHLY, CDR2 FYNNEI.

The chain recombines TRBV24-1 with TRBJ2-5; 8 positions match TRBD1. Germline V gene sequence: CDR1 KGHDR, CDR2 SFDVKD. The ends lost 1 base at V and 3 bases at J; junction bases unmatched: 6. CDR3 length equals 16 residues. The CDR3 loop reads CATSDFYRGMEETQYF. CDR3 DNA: TGTGCCACCAGTGATTTCTACAGGGGGATGGAAGAGACCCAGTACTTC.

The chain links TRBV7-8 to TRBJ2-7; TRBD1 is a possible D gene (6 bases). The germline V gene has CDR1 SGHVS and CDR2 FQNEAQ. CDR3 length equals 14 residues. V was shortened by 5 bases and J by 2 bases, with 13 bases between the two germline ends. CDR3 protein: CASSPQGIPYEQYF. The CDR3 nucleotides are TGTGCCAGCAGCCCGCAGGGGATTCCCTACGAGCAGTACTTC.

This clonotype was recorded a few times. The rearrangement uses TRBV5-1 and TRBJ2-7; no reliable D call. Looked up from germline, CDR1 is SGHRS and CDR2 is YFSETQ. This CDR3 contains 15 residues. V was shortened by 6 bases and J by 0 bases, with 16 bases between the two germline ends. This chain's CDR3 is CASTFRFSSSYEQYF. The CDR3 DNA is TGCGCCAGCACCTTCCGGTTTTCGTCCTCCTACGAGCAGTACTTC.

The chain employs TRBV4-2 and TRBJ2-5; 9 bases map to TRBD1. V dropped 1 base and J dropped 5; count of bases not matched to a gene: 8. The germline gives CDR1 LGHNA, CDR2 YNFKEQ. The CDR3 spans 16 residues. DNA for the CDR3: TGTGCCAGCAGCCAAGGGGGACAGGGCGCCCCTGAGACCCAGTACTTC. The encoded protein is CASSQGGQGAPETQYF.

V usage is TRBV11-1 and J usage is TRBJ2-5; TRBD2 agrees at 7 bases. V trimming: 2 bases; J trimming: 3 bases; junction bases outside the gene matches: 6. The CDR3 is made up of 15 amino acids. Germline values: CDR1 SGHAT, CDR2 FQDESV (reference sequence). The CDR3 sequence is CASSLNTGGKETQYF. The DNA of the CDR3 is TGTGCCAGCAGCTTAAATACGGGGGGAAAAGAGACCCAGTACTTC.

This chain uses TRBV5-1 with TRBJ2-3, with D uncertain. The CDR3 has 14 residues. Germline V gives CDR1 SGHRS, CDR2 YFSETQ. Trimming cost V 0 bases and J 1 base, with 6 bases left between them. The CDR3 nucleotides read TGCGCCAGCAGCTTGGGCGAGGGCACAGATACGCAGTATTTT. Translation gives CASSLGEGTDTQYF.

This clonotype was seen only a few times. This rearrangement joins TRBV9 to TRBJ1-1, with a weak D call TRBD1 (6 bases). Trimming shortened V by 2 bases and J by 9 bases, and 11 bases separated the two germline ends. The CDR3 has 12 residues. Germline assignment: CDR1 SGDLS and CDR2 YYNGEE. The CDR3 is CASSVVQGKAFF. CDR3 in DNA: TGTGCCAGCAGCGTTGTACAGGGTAAAGCTTTCTTT.